This T cell receptor beta chain was documented in a study of a mutant IDH1 vaccine in newly diagnosed glioma. As regards this clone: Its antigen is not known.

TCRdb's table, derived via immunoSEQ multiplex PCR, lists solely in-frame clones and lacks some. The data show tens of thousands of clones, roughly four fifths seen once. Regarding time point: week 47, end of study. Each dose of the vaccine consisted of 300 ug of mutant IDH1 20-mer peptide, with topical imiquimod. This CDR3 comprises 20 residues. Trimming took off 6 bases at V and 0 bases at J, with 26 bases between the two ends. Germline V gene data show CDR1 as MNHEY and CDR2 as SMNVEV (reference sequence). This material consisted of PBMCs, taken from a glioma patient whose treatment included an IDH1 peptide vaccine. This clonotype originated in a man aged 25 to 40 with glioma. The chain links TRBV27 to TRBJ1-4; D gene uncertain. The CDR3 DNA reads TGTGCCAGCAGCAACTCAATGGCCTTTTTTCTTCCGGCAACTAATGAAAAACTGTTTTTT. Its protein product is CASSNSMAFFLPATNEKLFF.